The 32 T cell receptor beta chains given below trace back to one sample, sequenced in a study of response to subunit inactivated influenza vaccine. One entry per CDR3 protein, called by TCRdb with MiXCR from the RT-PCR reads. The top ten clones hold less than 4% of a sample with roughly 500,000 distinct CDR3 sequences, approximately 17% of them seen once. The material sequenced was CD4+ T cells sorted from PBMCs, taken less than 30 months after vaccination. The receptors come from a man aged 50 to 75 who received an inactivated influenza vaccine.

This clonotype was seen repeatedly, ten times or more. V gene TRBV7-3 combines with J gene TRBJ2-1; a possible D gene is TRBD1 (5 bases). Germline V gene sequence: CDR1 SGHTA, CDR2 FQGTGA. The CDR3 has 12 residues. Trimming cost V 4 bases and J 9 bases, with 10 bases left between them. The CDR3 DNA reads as TGTGCCAGCAGCTCTCAGGGCGGTGAGCAGTTCTTC. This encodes CASSSQGGEQFF. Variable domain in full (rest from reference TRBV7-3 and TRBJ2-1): GAGVSQTPSNKVTEKGKYVELRCDPISGHTALYWYRQSLGQGPEFLIYFQGTGAADDSGLPNDRFFAVRPEGSVSTLKIQRTERGDSAVYLCASSSQGGEQFFGPGTRLTVL.

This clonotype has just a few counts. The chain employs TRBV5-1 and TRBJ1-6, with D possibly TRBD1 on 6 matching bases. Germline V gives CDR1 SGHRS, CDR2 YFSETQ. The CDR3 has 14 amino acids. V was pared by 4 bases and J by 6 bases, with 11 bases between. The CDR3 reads CASSTGQINSPLHF. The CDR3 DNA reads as TGCGCCAGCAGCACCGGACAGATTAATTCACCCCTCCACTTT. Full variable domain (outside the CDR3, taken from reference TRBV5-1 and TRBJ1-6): KAGVTQTPRYLIKTRGQQVTLSCSPISGHRSVSWYQQTPGQGLQFLFEYFSETQRNKGNFPGRFSGRQFSNSRSEMNVSTLELGDSALYLCASSTGQINSPLHFGNGTRLTVT.

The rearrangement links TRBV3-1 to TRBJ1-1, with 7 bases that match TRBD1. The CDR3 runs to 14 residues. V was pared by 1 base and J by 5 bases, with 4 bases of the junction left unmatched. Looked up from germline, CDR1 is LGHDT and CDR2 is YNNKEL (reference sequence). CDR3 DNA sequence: TGTGCCAGCAGCCAAGTTCAGGGGGATACTGAAGCTTTCTTT. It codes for CASSQVQGDTEAFF.

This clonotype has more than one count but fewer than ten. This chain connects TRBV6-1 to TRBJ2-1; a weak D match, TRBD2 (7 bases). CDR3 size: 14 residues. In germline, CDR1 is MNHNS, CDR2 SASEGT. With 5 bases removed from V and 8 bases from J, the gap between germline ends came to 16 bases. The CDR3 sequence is CASSTLGGRDEQFF. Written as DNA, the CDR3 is TGTGCCAGCAGTACCCTAGGGGGGAGGGATGAGCAGTTCTTC.

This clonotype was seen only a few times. The CDR3 DNA reads as TGTGCCAGCAGCGTCGGGACTAGCGGTCGTTCCTACAATGAGCAGTTCTTC. Its protein product is CASSVGTSGRSYNEQFF. The rearrangement joins TRBV9 to TRBJ2-1; 11 positions match TRBD2. The junction had 5 bases not matched to a gene; V was cut back by 2 bases and J by 1 base. Germline CDR1 and CDR2: SGDLS and YYNGEE. The CDR3 spans 17 residues. The variable domain in full, completed from reference TRBV9 and TRBJ2-1, reads DSGVTQTPKHLITATGQRVTLRCSPRSGDLSVYWYQQSLDQGLQFLIQYYNGEERAKGNILERFSAQQFPDLHSELNLSSLELGDSALYFCASSVGTSGRSYNEQFFGPGTRLTVL.

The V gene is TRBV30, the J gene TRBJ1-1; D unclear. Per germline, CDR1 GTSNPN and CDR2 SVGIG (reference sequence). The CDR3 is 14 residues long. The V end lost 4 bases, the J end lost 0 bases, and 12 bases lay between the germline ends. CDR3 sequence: CAWISTAMNTEAFF. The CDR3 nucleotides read TGTGCCTGGATAAGCACAGCTATGAACACTGAAGCTTTCTTT.

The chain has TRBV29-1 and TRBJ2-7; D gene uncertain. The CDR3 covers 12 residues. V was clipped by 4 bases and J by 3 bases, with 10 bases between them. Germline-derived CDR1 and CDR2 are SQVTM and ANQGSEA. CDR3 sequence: CSVGTGVYEQYF. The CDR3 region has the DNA TGCAGCGTTGGGACCGGCGTCTACGAGCAGTACTTC.

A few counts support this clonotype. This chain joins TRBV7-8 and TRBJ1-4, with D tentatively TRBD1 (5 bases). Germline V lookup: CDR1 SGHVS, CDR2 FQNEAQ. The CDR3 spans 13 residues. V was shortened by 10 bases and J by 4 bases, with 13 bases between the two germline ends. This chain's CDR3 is CATRDGLNEKLFF. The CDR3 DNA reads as TGTGCCACCCGGGACGGACTTAATGAAAAACTGTTTTTT.

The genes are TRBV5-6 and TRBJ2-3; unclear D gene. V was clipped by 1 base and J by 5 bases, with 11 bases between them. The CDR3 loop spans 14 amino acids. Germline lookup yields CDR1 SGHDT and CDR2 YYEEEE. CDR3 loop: CASSLRLVGDTQYF. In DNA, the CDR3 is TGTGCCAGCAGCTTGCGGTTAGTTGGAGATACGCAGTATTTT.

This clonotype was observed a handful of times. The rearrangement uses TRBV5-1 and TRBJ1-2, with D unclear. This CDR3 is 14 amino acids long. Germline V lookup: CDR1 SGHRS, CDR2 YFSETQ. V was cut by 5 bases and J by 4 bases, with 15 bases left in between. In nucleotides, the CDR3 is TGCGCCAGCAGACGGGAGGCTAATACCTATGGCTACACCTTC. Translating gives CASRREANTYGYTF. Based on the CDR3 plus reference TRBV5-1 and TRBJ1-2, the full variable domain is KAGVTQTPRYLIKTRGQQVTLSCSPISGHRSVSWYQQTPGQGLQFLFEYFSETQRNKGNFPGRFSGRQFSNSRSEMNVSTLELGDSALYLCASRREANTYGYTFGSGTRLTVV.

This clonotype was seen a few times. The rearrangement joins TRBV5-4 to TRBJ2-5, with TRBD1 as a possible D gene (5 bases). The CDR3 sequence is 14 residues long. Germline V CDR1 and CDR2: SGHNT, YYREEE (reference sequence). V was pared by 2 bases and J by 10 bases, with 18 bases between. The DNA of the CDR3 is TGTGCCAGCAGCTTAGTGGAAGGACAAGGGGACCAGTACTTC. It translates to CASSLVEGQGDQYF.

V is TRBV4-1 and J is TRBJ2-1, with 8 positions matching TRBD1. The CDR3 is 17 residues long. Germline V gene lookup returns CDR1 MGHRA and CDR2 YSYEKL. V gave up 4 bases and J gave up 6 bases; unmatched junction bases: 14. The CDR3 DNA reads TGCGCCAGCAGCCGACCTTTGGACAGGGACTCTGGCAATGAGCAGTTCTTC. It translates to CASSRPLDRDSGNEQFF.

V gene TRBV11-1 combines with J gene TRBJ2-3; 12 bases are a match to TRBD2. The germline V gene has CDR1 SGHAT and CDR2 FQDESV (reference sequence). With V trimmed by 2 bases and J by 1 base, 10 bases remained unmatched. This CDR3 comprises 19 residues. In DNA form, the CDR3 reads TGTGCCAGCAGCTTACTAGCGGGAGGGTCGAGATTTCGCACAGATACGCAGTATTTT. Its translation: CASSLLAGGSRFRTDTQYF.

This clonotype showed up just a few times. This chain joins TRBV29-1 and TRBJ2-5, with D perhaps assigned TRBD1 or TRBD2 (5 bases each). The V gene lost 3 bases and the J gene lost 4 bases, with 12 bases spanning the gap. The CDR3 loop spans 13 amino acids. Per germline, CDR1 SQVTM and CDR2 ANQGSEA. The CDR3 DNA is TGCAGCGTTGAGGCAGGGAGAGGAGAGACCCAGTACTTC. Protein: CSVEAGRGETQYF.

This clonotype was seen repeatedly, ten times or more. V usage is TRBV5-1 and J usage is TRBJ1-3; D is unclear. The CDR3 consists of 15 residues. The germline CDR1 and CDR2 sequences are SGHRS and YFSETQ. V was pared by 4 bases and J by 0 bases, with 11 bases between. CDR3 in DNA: TGCGCCAGCAGCCTTTGGGGTAACTCTGGAAACACCATATATTTT. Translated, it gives CASSLWGNSGNTIYF.

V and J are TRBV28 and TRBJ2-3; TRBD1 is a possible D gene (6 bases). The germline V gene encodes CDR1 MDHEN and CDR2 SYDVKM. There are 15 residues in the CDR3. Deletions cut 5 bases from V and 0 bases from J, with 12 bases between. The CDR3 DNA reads TGTGCCAGCAGTGAGACAGGAGAAAGCACAGATACGCAGTATTTT. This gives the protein CASSETGESTDTQYF.

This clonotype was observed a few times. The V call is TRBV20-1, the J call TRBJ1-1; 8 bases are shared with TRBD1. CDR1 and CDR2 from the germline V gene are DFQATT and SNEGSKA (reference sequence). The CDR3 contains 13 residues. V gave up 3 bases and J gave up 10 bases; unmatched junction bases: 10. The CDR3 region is CSARETGVGVAFF. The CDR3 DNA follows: TGCAGTGCTAGGGAGACAGGGGTAGGCGTAGCTTTCTTT.

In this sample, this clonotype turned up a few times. CDR3 in DNA: TGTGCCAGCAGCCAGACTCTAGCGGGGTTTGAGACCCAGTACTTC. Translation: CASSQTLAGFETQYF. V is TRBV3-1 and J is TRBJ2-5; 9 nucleotides agree with TRBD2. Per the germline V gene, CDR1 is LGHDT and CDR2 is YNNKEL (reference sequence). This CDR3 region has 15 residues. V trimming: 3 bases; J trimming: 5 bases; junction bases outside the gene matches: 7.

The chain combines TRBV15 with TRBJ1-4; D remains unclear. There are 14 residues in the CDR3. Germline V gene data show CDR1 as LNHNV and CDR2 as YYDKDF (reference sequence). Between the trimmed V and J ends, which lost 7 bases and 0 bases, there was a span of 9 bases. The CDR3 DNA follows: TGTGCCACCATGAGTCCCGCAACTAATGAAAAACTGTTTTTT. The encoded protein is CATMSPATNEKLFF. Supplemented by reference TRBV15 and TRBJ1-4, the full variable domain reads DAMVIQNPRYQVTQFGKPVTLSCSQTLNHNVMYWYQQKSSQAPKLLFHYYDKDFNNEADTPDNFQSRRPNTSFCFLDIRSPGLGDTAMYLCATMSPATNEKLFFGSGTQLSVL.

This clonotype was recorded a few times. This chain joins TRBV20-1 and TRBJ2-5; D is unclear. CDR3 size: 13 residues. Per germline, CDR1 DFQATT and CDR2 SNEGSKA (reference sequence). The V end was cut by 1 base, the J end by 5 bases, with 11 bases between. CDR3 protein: CSARVMGRETQYF. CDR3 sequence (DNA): TGCAGTGCTAGAGTTATGGGTCGGGAGACCCAGTACTTC.

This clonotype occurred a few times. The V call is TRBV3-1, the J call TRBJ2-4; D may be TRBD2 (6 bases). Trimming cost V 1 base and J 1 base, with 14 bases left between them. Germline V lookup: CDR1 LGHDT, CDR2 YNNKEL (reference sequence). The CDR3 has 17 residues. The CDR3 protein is CASSQAGTQLAKNIQYF. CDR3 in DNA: TGTGCCAGCAGCCAAGCCGGGACTCAGCTTGCCAAAAACATTCAGTACTTC.

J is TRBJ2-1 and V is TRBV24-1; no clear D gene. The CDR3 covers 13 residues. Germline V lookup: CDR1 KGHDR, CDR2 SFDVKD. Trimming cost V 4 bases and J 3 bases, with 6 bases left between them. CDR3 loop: CATSDPYYNEQFF. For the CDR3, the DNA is TGTGCCACCAGTGACCCTTACTACAATGAGCAGTTCTTC.

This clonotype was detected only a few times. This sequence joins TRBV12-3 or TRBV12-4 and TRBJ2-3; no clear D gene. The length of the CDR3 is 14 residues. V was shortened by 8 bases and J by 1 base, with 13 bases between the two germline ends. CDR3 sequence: CASRPGWGTDTQYF. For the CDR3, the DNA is TGTGCCAGCCGCCCCGGATGGGGCACAGATACGCAGTATTTT.

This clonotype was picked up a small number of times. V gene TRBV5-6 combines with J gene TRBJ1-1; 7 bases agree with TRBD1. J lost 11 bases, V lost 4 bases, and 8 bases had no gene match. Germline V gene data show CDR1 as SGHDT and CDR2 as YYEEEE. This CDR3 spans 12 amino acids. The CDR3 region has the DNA TGTGCCAGCAGCCGGGACAGCCCCGCGGCTTTCTTT. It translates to CASSRDSPAAFF.

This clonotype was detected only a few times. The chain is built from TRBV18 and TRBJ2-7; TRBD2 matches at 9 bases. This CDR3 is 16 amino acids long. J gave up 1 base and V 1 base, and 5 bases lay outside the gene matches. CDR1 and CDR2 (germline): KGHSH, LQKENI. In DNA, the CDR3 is TGTGCCAGCTCACCACAGGTAGCGGGAGCTTCCTACGAGCAGTACTTC. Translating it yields CASSPQVAGASYEQYF.

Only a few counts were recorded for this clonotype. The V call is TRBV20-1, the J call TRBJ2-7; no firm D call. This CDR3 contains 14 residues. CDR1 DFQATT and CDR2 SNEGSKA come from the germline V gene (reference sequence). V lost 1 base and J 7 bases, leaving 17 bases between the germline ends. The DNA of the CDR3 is TGCAGTGCTAGAGCTGCGACATCCCAGAGGGAGCAGTACTTC. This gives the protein CSARAATSQREQYF.

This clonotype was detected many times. For the CDR3, the DNA is TGTGCCAGCAGTTCCCGGACAGACTTCTCATCACCCCTCCACTTT. It translates to CASSSRTDFSSPLHF. The rearrangement joins TRBV12-3 or TRBV12-4 to TRBJ1-6; perhaps TRBD1 as D (6 bases). This CDR3 comprises 15 residues. The V and J ends lost 4 bases and 10 bases respectively, with 17 bases between them.

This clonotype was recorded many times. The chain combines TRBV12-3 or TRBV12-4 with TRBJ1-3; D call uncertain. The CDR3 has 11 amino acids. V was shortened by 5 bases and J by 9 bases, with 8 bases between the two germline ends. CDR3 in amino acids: CASSRVGTIYF. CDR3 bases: TGTGCCAGCAGTCGAGTGGGCACCATATATTTT.

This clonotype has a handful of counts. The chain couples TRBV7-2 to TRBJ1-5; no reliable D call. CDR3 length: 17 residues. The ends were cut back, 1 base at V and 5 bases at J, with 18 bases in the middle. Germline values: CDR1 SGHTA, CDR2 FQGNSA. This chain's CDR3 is CASSLGPGPRRDQPQHF. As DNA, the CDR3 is TGTGCCAGCAGCTTAGGACCCGGGCCCAGGAGGGATCAGCCCCAGCATTTT.

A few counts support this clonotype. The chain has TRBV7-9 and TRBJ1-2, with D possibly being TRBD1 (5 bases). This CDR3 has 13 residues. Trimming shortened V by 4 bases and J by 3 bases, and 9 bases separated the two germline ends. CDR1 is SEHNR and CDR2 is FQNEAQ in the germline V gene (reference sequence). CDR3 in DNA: TGTGCCAGCAGCTCGGACACCTACTATGGCTACACCTTC. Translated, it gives CASSSDTYYGYTF.

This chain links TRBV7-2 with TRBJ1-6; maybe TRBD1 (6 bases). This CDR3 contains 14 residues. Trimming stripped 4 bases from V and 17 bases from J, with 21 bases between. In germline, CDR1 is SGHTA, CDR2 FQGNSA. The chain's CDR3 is CASSSRTAFSPVHF. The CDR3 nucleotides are TGTGCCAGCAGCTCGCGGACAGCCTTCTCGCCCGTCCACTTT. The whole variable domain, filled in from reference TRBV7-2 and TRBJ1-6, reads GAGVSQSPSNKVTEKGKDVELRCDPISGHTALYWYRQSLGQGLEFLIYFQGNSAPDKSGLPSDRFSAERTGGSVSTLTIQRTQQEDSAVYLCASSSRTAFSPVHFGNGTRLTVT.

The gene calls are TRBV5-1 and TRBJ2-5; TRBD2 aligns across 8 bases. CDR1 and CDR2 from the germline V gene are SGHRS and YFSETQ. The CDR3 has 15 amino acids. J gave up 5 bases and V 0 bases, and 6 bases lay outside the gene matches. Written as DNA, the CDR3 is TGCGCCAGCAGCTTGGACGTTAGCGGGATTGAGACCCAGTACTTC. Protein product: CASSLDVSGIETQYF.